The 20 T cell receptor beta chains reported below all come from one sample, sequenced in a study of blood T cell repertoires in COVID-19. The data were produced by immunoSEQ multiplex PCR, yet TCRdb's version contains in-frame clones alone and is incomplete. In the table there are 95,000 to 110,000 clones, 75% to 90% of which are singletons. What was sequenced was peripheral blood. These receptors were obtained from a man aged 60-69 years with acute or convalescent COVID-19.

The chain combines TRBV5-4 with TRBJ1-1; TRBD1 matches 8 bases. This CDR3 spans 16 amino acids. The germline gives CDR1 SGHNT, CDR2 YYREEE (reference sequence). Trimming took 2 bases from V and 4 from J; bases not matched to a gene: 10. The CDR3: CASSFNQGAGRTEAFF. The DNA for the CDR3 is TGTGCCAGCAGCTTTAACCAGGGGGCTGGGCGCACTGAAGCTTTCTTT.

This clone has just a few counts. This rearrangement joins TRBV9 to TRBJ1-2; 7 nucleotides align to TRBD1. The CDR3 is made up of 14 amino acids. Germline-derived CDR1 and CDR2 are SGDLS and YYNGEE. The V gene end was trimmed by 4 bases and the J gene end by 4 bases; junction bases not matched to a gene: 7. CDR3 residues: CASSQGGQSYGYTF. The CDR3 coding sequence is TGTGCCAGCAGCCAAGGGGGACAGAGCTATGGCTACACCTTC.

CDR3 region: CASSSAVDGETDTQYF. In DNA, the CDR3 is TGCGCCAGCAGCTCGGCCGTAGATGGAGAGACAGATACGCAGTATTTT. The chain recombines TRBV5-1 with TRBJ2-3; D gene uncertain. V lost 3 bases and J 3 bases, leaving 17 bases between the germline ends. The germline V gene encodes CDR1 SGHRS and CDR2 YFSETQ. This CDR3 spans 16 amino acids.

There are many counts of this clone. This chain uses TRBV2 with TRBJ2-5; D is unclear. The CDR3 is made up of 12 amino acids. CDR1 is SNHLY, CDR2 FYNNEI, per germline. Trimming removed 7 bases at V and 5 bases at J, with 11 bases between. The chain's CDR3 is CASIHYLETQYF. The CDR3 DNA sequence: TGTGCCAGCATCCACTACTTGGAGACCCAGTACTTC.

The chain recombines TRBV10-3 with TRBJ2-7; 8 bases map to TRBD1. Per germline, CDR1 ENHRY and CDR2 SYGVKD. The CDR3 is made up of 14 amino acids. V dropped 8 bases and J dropped 4; count of bases not matched to a gene: 10. CDR3 coding DNA: TGTGCCATCGGAGCTCTCGGGACAGGTTACGAGCAGTACTTC. Its translation is CAIGALGTGYEQYF.

The CDR3 sequence: CASSLGSLSNYGYTF. The DNA for the CDR3 is TGTGCCAGCAGTTTGGGCTCCCTATCTAACTATGGCTACACCTTC. The chain carries TRBV28 and TRBJ1-2; D not resolved. There are 15 residues in the CDR3. In germline, CDR1 is MDHEN, CDR2 SYDVKM. V was cut by 3 bases and J by 0 bases, with 11 bases left in between.

V usage is TRBV5-1 and J usage is TRBJ1-5; 9 bases line up with TRBD1. The CDR3 is 15 amino acids. Per the germline V gene, CDR1 is SGHRS and CDR2 is YFSETQ. V trimming: 1 base; J trimming: 6 bases; junction bases outside the gene matches: 5. For the CDR3, the DNA is TGCGCCAGCAGCTTGACAGGGGGCTATGCTCAGCCCCAGCATTTT. Its protein is CASSLTGGYAQPQHF.

The chain is built from TRBV10-3 and TRBJ2-1; 9 bases agree with TRBD1. The germline gives CDR1 ENHRY, CDR2 SYGVKD. The CDR3 sequence is 17 residues long. After removal of 2 bases from V and 2 bases from J, the junction contained 7 bases not matched to a gene. The CDR3 sequence: CAISEGSGTGTYNEQFF. The CDR3 coding sequence is TGTGCCATCAGTGAGGGCTCCGGGACAGGGACCTACAATGAGCAGTTCTTC.

The gene calls are TRBV19 and TRBJ2-4; TRBD1 matches 7 bases. The germline V gene encodes CDR1 LNHDA and CDR2 SQIVND (reference sequence). Unmatched junction bases numbered 21, after V lost 3 bases and J lost 7 bases. The CDR3 length is 19 residues. The CDR3 sequence is CASSINRGLGSSKGNIQYF. CDR3 nucleotides: TGTGCCAGTAGTATCAACAGGGGTCTAGGATCCTCTAAAGGTAACATTCAGTACTTC.

This clone has a single count. The gene calls are TRBV23-1 and TRBJ1-4; D is ambiguous. TRBV23-1 is placed among ORFs of uncertain function. The CDR3 is 14 amino acids. The V end lost 3 bases, the J end lost 8 bases, and 13 bases lay between the germline ends. The CDR3 DNA reads TGCGCCAGCAGTCACGTCTCTCTAGAAGAAAAACTGTTTTTT. It translates to CASSHVSLEEKLFF.

This chain joins TRBV5-4 and TRBJ2-4; 7 nucleotides line up with TRBD1. The CDR3 sequence is 14 residues long. The V gene end was trimmed by 5 bases and the J gene end by 8 bases; junction bases not matched to a gene: 10. Germline loops: CDR1 SGHNT, CDR2 YYREEE (reference sequence). The CDR3 loop is CASRAGTDSDIQYF. CDR3 in DNA: TGTGCCAGCAGGGCCGGGACAGACTCTGACATTCAGTACTTC.

The chain carries TRBV6-5 and TRBJ1-6; D unclear. The CDR3 contains 16 residues. Trimming took 4 bases from V and 0 from J, leaving 10 bases between them. The germline gives CDR1 MNHEY, CDR2 SVGAGI. CDR3: CASSSRLISYNSPLHF. Written as DNA, the CDR3 is TGTGCCAGCAGTTCCCGACTGATCTCCTATAATTCACCCCTCCACTTT.

This clone was seen a handful of times. V gene TRBV7-8 combines with J gene TRBJ2-5; D unclear. The V end was cut by 1 base, the J end by 2 bases, with 5 bases between. The CDR3 consists of 13 residues. CDR1 and CDR2 from the germline V gene are SGHVS and FQNEAQ. In DNA form, the CDR3 reads TGTGCCAGCAGCTTAGAACTTCAAGAGACCCAGTACTTC. Its translation is CASSLELQETQYF.

This clone was seen more than once but under ten times. The genes are TRBV5-1 and TRBJ2-7; 9 bases map to TRBD1. Losses at the gene ends were 5 bases for V and 2 bases for J; bases not matched to a gene: 23. Germline V gene sequence: CDR1 SGHRS, CDR2 YFSETQ. The CDR3 contains 20 residues. In nucleotides, the CDR3 is TGCGCCAGCAGGATAAGGGACAGGGAAAACCTAACCCTTAGGGCCTACGAGCAGTACTTC. Translation gives CASRIRDRENLTLRAYEQYF.

J is TRBJ1-4 and V is TRBV30, with a possible D match to TRBD1 (6 bases). The CDR3 has 15 residues. Trimming stripped 4 bases from V and 8 bases from J, with 20 bases between. The germline CDR1 and CDR2 sequences are GTSNPN and SVGIG (reference sequence). The CDR3 DNA reads TGTGCCTGGAAGCACAGGGTAGGGGTGGGCGAAAAACTGTTTTTT. This sequence encodes CAWKHRVGVGEKLFF. The full variable domain, with the rest looked up from reference TRBV30 and TRBJ1-4, is SQTIHQWPATLVQPVGSPLSLECTVEGTSNPNLYWYRQAAGRGLQLLFYSVGIGQISSEVPQNLSASRPQDRQFILSSKKLLLSDSGFYLCAWKHRVGVGEKLFFGSGTQLSVL.

In DNA, the CDR3 is TGTGCCTGGAGTGCTAGGAGCAATCAGCCCCAGCATTTT. The encoded protein is CAWSARSNQPQHF. The chain joins TRBV30 to TRBJ1-5; D is undetermined. The CDR3 totals 13 residues. The germline V gene has CDR1 GTSNPN and CDR2 SVGIG (reference sequence). With 1 base removed from V and 1 base from J, the gap between germline ends came to 5 bases.

The V call is TRBV11-3, the J call TRBJ2-7; D possibly corresponds to TRBD1 (6 bases). The CDR3 contains 13 residues. Trimming left V 3 bases short and J 1 base short, with 7 bases between. The germline gives CDR1 SGHNT, CDR2 YENEEA. The CDR3 protein is CASSFQGSYEQYF. The CDR3 nucleotides read TGTGCCAGCAGCTTTCAGGGGTCCTACGAGCAGTACTTC.

V usage is TRBV27 and J usage is TRBJ2-6; 9 bases are a match to TRBD1. This CDR3 is built from 18 residues. V lost 7 bases to trimming and J lost 0 bases; unmatched junction nucleotides: 10. In germline, CDR1 is MNHEY, CDR2 SMNVEV (reference sequence). The CDR3 sequence is CASTLRGQGVSGANVLTF. CDR3 DNA: TGTGCCAGCACCCTACGGGGACAGGGCGTCTCTGGGGCCAACGTCCTGACTTTC.

This chain links TRBV5-4 with TRBJ2-7, with 7 bases matching TRBD1. CDR3 length: 12 amino acids. Germline V gene sequence: CDR1 SGHNT, CDR2 YYREEE (reference sequence). With V trimmed by 9 bases and J by 5 bases, 8 bases remained unmatched. The CDR3 region has the DNA TGTGCCACAGCGAAGGGGGCAAACGAGCAGTACTTC. Amino acids: CATAKGANEQYF.

The V gene is TRBV7-9, the J gene TRBJ1-3; D is unclear. Trimming pared 5 bases from V and 4 bases from J, leaving 12 bases between. This CDR3 is built from 14 residues. Germline CDR1 reads SEHNR; CDR2 reads FQNEAQ (reference sequence). For the CDR3, the DNA is TGTGCCAGCAGCCCGGACTGGTCGGGAAACACCATATATTTT. This sequence encodes CASSPDWSGNTIYF.